This T cell receptor beta chain was recorded in a study of T cells after yellow fever vaccination. 5'RACE template switching produced TCR cDNA carrying a universal primer site and UMIs. TCRdb reprocessed the 5' RACE reads with MiXCR, giving one entry per CDR3 protein. In the table there are 200,000 to 250,000 distinct CDR3 sequences, less than 9% of which are singletons. About this clonotype itself: Its cognate antigen is unknown.

Per the germline V gene, CDR1 is KGHDR and CDR2 is SFDVKD. The CDR3 length is 16 residues. V shed 2 bases and J shed 0 bases, with 10 bases lying between them. General study findings and limits: The booster saw the reappearance of most primary-vaccination clones (96% CD4, almost 90% CD8). Faster peaking, at day 5 versus 15, marked a secondary response that was weaker.

The clonotype comes from a man aged 30 to 39 who received the YFV17D yellow fever vaccine. The sample was CD4+ T cells sorted from PBMCs, taken 15 days after the yellow fever booster vaccination. The chain carries TRBV24-1 and TRBJ2-1; no firm D call. The CDR3 coding sequence is TGTGCCACCAGTGATTCAACCCCCCGCTCCTACAATGAGCAGTTCTTC. Protein sequence: CATSDSTPRSYNEQFF.